The T cell receptor (beta chain) under discussion was sequenced for a study of T cells in Graves' hyperthyroidism and ophthalmopathy. Study in general: It was at initial diagnosis, before any treatment, that peripheral blood was collected.

The TCR beta CDR3 regions underwent amplification using RNA transcripts as the source. Carried out on the TCR CDR3, a first-round RT-PCR used the HTBI primer set. TCRdb ran MiXCR on the multiplex PCR reads and lists one entry per CDR3 protein. Of under 350,000 distinct CDR3 sequences listed, about a sixth are singletons. Ten or more counts support this clonotype. Patients were excluded because of uncontrolled infection, other autoimmune disease, pregnancy or lactation. Trimming pared 1 base from V and 2 bases from J, leaving 9 bases between. CDR1 and CDR2 (germline): SGHKS, YYEKEE (reference sequence). This CDR3 comprises 14 residues.

This chain connects TRBV5-5 to TRBJ1-2, with a possible D match to TRBD1 (5 bases). Sequencing was performed on blood. The receptor was derived from an older woman with Graves' ophthalmopathy. CDR3 in DNA: TGTGCCAGCAGCTTGCTTGGGGCGAACTATGGCTACACCTTC. Translating gives CASSLLGANYGYTF.